This T cell receptor beta chain is drawn from a study of OX40 agonist ivuxolimab in advanced cancers. In the study overall: Given to patients was ivuxolimab, an agonistic anti-OX40 (CD134) antibody.

Sequenced by immunoSEQ multiplex PCR; TCRdb stores in-frame clones only, minus some. The sample yields some 51,000 clones, around 90% seen once. The V gene's germline CDR1 is MNHEY and CDR2 SVGAGI. The CDR3 runs to 13 residues. The ends were cut back, 2 bases at V and 5 bases at J, with 7 bases in the middle. Sequences were derived from CD4+ or CD8+ T cells sorted from blood, sampled in a trial of the OX40 agonist ivuxolimab. The chain recombines TRBV6-5 with TRBJ2-1; D is unresolved. This clonotype was obtained from an adult with an advanced solid tumor such as melanoma, head and neck, liver or kidney cancer. The chain's CDR3 is CASSYSLNNEQFF. The DNA of the CDR3 is TGTGCCAGCAGTTACAGCTTAAACAATGAGCAGTTCTTC.